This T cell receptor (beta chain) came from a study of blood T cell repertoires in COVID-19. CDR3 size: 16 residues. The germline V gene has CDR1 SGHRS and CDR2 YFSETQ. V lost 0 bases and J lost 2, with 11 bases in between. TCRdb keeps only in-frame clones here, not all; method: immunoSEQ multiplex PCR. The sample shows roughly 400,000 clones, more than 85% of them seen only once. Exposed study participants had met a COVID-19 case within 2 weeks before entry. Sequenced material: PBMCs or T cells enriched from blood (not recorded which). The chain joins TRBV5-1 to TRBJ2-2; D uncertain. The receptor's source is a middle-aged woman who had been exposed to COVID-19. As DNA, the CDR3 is TGCGCCAGCAGCTTGGGCCATGAGATCAACACCGGGGAGCTGTTTTTT. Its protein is CASSLGHEINTGELFF. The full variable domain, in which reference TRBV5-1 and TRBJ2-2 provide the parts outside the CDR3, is KAGVTQTPRYLIKTRGQQVTLSCSPISGHRSVSWYQQTPGQGLQFLFEYFSETQRNKGNFPGRFSGRQFSNSRSEMNVSTLELGDSALYLCASSLGHEINTGELFFGEGSRLTVL.